This TCR beta chain was obtained from a study of cytomegalovirus exposure and HLA in healthy donors. About the research overall: A prior analysis found about 110 million unique TCR beta sequences from roughly 180 million T cells. Findings and caveats of the study: There were reportedly fewer N-insertions in an Asian-associated ancestry cluster than the roughly 670-donor mean, in a later analysis.

CDR3 size: 17 residues. Per the germline V gene, CDR1 is SGHTA and CDR2 is FQGNSA. Between the trimmed V and J ends, which lost 6 bases and 6 bases, there was a span of 23 bases. This clone has more than one count but fewer than ten. Its antigen is as yet unknown. The PCR was carried out with 60 Vbeta primers and 13 Jbeta primers. Sequenced by immunoSEQ multiplex PCR; TCRdb stores in-frame clones only, minus some. The table records some 120,000 clones, around 80% of them present only once. The clonotype comes from a man aged 25 to 40 in good health and CMV-seronegative. The chain couples TRBV7-2 to TRBJ2-2, with D perhaps matching TRBD2 (5 bases). The sample was PBMCs. CDR3 DNA sequence: TGTGCCAGCAGTCACAACGTCCCGGCCGCGAGGGCCGGGGAGCTGTTTTTT. Translating gives CASSHNVPAARAGELFF.